The source of this T cell receptor (beta chain) is a study of CD8 T cells in Susac syndrome. When the RNA was reverse transcribed, random hexamers were used with an input of roughly 0.5 to 1 ug. Each CDR3 protein is one row after TCRdb ran MiXCR on the immunoSEQ multiplex PCR reads. The data contain 170,000 or so distinct CDR3 sequences, about 94% of them singletons. The CDR3 is 13 amino acids. Deletions cut 6 bases from V and 5 bases from J, with 16 bases between. In germline, CDR1 is DFQATT, CDR2 SNEGSKA (reference sequence). About this clonotype: The target antigen is unknown.

Study-wide results and caveats: The CD4+ T cell repertoire of patients with Susac syndrome showed no detectable clonal expansion.

This receptor was taken from a human donor with Susac syndrome. The specimen was CD4+ T cells from PBMCs. The chain joins TRBV20-1 to TRBJ1-1; no definite D call. CDR3 nucleotides: TGCAGTGCGAGTCAGTCCTCGCGGACTGAAGCTTTCTTT. This translates into CSASQSSRTEAFF.